A selection of T cell receptor beta chains follows, all from one sample in a study of CD8+ T cells in alopecia areata. Data came from immunoSEQ multiplex PCR; TCRdb stores just in-frame clones and leaves some out. The sample contains around 160,000 clones, around 86% of which appear only once. Source: CD8+ T cells sorted from blood, taken at week 0. These receptors all stem from a human donor with alopecia areata. The CDR3 runs from the conserved cysteine through the conserved F or W. A D gene is named only where the DNA matches it firmly. Clone sizes are given selectively: once, few, many, or a class where the clone is expanded.

J gene | V gene | CDR3 length | clone size | D gene | CDR3 DNA | CDR3 protein
TRBJ1-3 | TRBV4-2 | 17 | NA | TRBD1 | TGTGCCAGCAGCCTCACTAGGGGACAGGCATCTGGAAACACCATATATTTT | CASSLTRGQASGNTIYF
TRBJ2-7 | TRBV4-1 | 16 | NA | NA | TGCGCCAGCAGCCAAGAACCAATGGGGCGTTGGTACGAGCAGTACTTC | CASSQEPMGRWYEQYF
TRBJ2-2 | TRBV20-1 | 11 | NA | NA | TGCAGTGCTCTGAACACCGGGGAGCTGTTTTTT | CSALNTGELFF
TRBJ2-3 | TRBV6-5 | 14 | NA | NA | TGTGCCAGCAGTTACCGCACCAGCACAGATACGCAGTATTTT | CASSYRTSTDTQYF
TRBJ2-7 | TRBV6-5 | 13 | NA | NA | TGTGCCAGCAGTTACTACAGGGCGGGCGAGCAGTACTTC | CASSYYRAGEQYF
TRBJ1-5 | TRBV5-1 | 15 | once | TRBD1 | TGCGCCAGCAGCTCGACAGGGGCCCATAATCAGCCCCAGCATTTT | CASSSTGAHNQPQHF
TRBJ2-6 | TRBV6-4 | 14 | NA | NA | TGTGCCAGCAGGGGCTCAGGGGGGGCGGACGTCCTGACTTTC | CASRGSGGADVLTF
TRBJ1-1 | TRBV27 | 14 | NA | NA | TGTGCCAGCAGTTTACCAGGGCAGAACACTGAAGCTTTCTTT | CASSLPGQNTEAFF
TRBJ2-7 | TRBV9 | 14 | NA | TRBD1 | TGTGCCAGCGGCGTCTGGGACAGGGCGGCCGAGCAGTACTTC | CASGVWDRAAEQYF
TRBJ1-5 | TRBV27 | 13 | NA | NA | TGTGCCAGCAGTTTAATGGGGAATCAGCCCCAGCATTTT | CASSLMGNQPQHF
TRBJ2-2 | TRBV28 | 15 | NA | NA | TGTGCCAGCAGTGACCAAGGCGGAAACACCGGGGAGCTGTTTTTT | CASSDQGGNTGELFF
TRBJ2-2 | TRBV15 | 17 | NA | NA | TGTGCCACCAGCAGAAAATCGGGACACTTAAACACCGGGGAGCTGTTTTTT | CATSRKSGHLNTGELFF
TRBJ2-1 | TRBV27 | 14 | NA | TRBD2 | TGTGCCAGCAGATTGGCTAGCGGGAGGGTCGAGCAGTTCTTC | CASRLASGRVEQFF
TRBJ2-3 | TRBV27 | 13 | NA | NA | TGTGCCAGCAGTTTTTCACGCACAGATACGCAGTATTTT | CASSFSRTDTQYF
TRBJ1-1 | TRBV4-1 | 14 | NA | TRBD1 | TGCGCCAGCAGCCAAGAACAGGGGGTCACTGAAGCTTTCTTT | CASSQEQGVTEAFF
TRBJ2-7 | TRBV19 | 16 | NA | TRBD2 | TGTGCCAGTAGTATCGTCCCGACGGGGGGAACCTACGAGCAGTACTTC | CASSIVPTGGTYEQYF
TRBJ2-3 | TRBV7-9 | 14 | once | NA | TGTGCCAGCAGCTTAACCCAGGGAGGAGATACGCAGTATTTT | CASSLTQGGDTQYF
TRBJ2-7 | TRBV29-1 | 13 | NA | TRBD2 | TGCAGCGCCAAATCGGGGGGGTCCTACGAGCAGTACTTC | CSAKSGGSYEQYF
TRBJ2-1 | TRBV7-2 | 14 | NA | NA | TGTGCCAGCAGCTTAGCGTTCCAGGTCTATGAGCAGTTCTTC | CASSLAFQVYEQFF
TRBJ2-3 | TRBV4-1 | 16 | NA | TRBD1 | TGCGCCAGCAGCCATTCCACCGGGACAGTGACAGATACGCAGTATTTT | CASSHSTGTVTDTQYF
TRBJ1-2 | TRBV19 | 12 | NA | NA | TGTGCCCGAGGAAGGAGGCAGGATGGCTACACCTTC | CARGRRQDGYTF
TRBJ2-3 | TRBV9 | 14 | NA | TRBD2 | TGTGCCAGCAACCCTAGCGGGAGCACAGATACGCAGTATTTT | CASNPSGSTDTQYF
TRBJ2-1 | TRBV27 | 21 | NA | TRBD1 | TGTGCCAGCGGGACCTGGGGACAGGGGGGGACCCGGCGGGGTTCCTACAATGAGCAGTTCTTC | CASGTWGQGGTRRGSYNEQFF
TRBJ2-3 | TRBV5-1 | 14 | once | NA | TGCGCCAGCGAACTAACAGGGCCTCAGGATACGCAGTATTTT | CASELTGPQDTQYF
TRBJ2-7 | TRBV18 | 16 | NA | NA | TGTGCCAGCTCACCAGAGGAGGGGGCGGCGTTCTACGAGCAGTACTTC | CASSPEEGAAFYEQYF